These 12 T cell receptor beta chains share one sample of origin, sequenced in a study of early T cells in non-severe SARS-CoV-2 infection. MiXCR, applied by TCRdb to the 5' RACE reads, yields one record per CDR3 protein. The data hold approximately 70,000 distinct CDR3 sequences, with 9.5% to 15% observed a single time. The specimen was whole blood, collected at baseline. The source is an adult who was a healthcare worker with PCR-confirmed SARS-CoV-2 infection or an uninfected control (not recorded which).

The V gene is TRBV29-1, the J gene TRBJ1-2, with D maybe TRBD1 (6 bases). CDR1 and CDR2 from the germline V gene are SQVTM and ANQGSEA. This CDR3 is built from 16 residues. V gave up 1 base and J gave up 0 bases, with 15 bases separating them. CDR3: CSVEAADRGANYGYTF. In nucleotides, the CDR3 is TGCAGCGTTGAAGCCGCGGACAGAGGAGCTAACTATGGCTACACCTTC.

This clonotype was found many times. The rearrangement joins TRBV2 to TRBJ2-3; TRBD2 agrees at 8 bases. The CDR3 length is 16 residues. Germline CDR1 and CDR2: SNHLY and FYNNEI. With V trimmed by 6 bases and J by 2 bases, 10 bases remained unmatched. Here the CDR3 reads CASRKAGARLTDTQYF. The CDR3 DNA follows: TGTGCCAGCAGAAAAGCGGGGGCGCGACTCACAGATACGCAGTATTTT.

The sample holds many counts of this clonotype. V and J are TRBV2 and TRBJ2-1; D is ambiguous. Trimming removed 6 bases from V and 14 bases from J, with 20 bases in between. The germline gives CDR1 SNHLY, CDR2 FYNNEI. This CDR3 contains 13 residues. CDR3 amino acids: CASRPSDAFSEFF. The CDR3 nucleotides are TGTGCCAGCAGGCCGTCAGACGCCTTCAGCGAGTTCTTC.

The sample holds a few counts of this clonotype. This sequence joins TRBV20-1 and TRBJ2-5; tentatively, D is TRBD1 (6 bases). Trimming removed 5 bases from V and 5 bases from J, with 21 bases in between. The V gene's germline CDR1 is DFQATT and CDR2 SNEGSKA (reference sequence). The CDR3 sequence is 15 residues long. This chain's CDR3 is CSAYSLTGGYETQYF. The CDR3 nucleotides are TGCAGTGCTTATTCCCTAACTGGGGGCTATGAGACCCAGTACTTC.

This clonotype was observed at least ten times. V usage is TRBV12-3 or TRBV12-4 and J usage is TRBJ1-5; 7 nucleotides align to TRBD1. With V trimmed by 7 bases and J by 2 bases, 8 bases remained unmatched. The CDR3 totals 15 residues. The CDR3 DNA follows: TGTGCCAGCAACACAAAAGGACAGGGCAATCAGCCCCAGCATTTT. It yields the protein CASNTKGQGNQPQHF.

This clonotype was detected a few times. The genes are TRBV7-9 and TRBJ1-2; 7 nucleotides line up with TRBD1. Germline V CDR1 and CDR2: SEHNR, FQNEAQ (reference sequence). J was trimmed by 6 bases and V by 1 base; bases with no gene match: 5. The CDR3 extends over 14 amino acids. The CDR3, as DNA: TGTGCCAGCAGCTTAGACAGGGGATCAGATGGCTACACCTTC. This sequence encodes CASSLDRGSDGYTF. Full variable domain (rest looked up from reference TRBV7-9 and TRBJ1-2): DTGVSQNPRHKITKRGQNVTFRCDPISEHNRLYWYRQTLGQGPEFLTYFQNEAQLEKSRLLSDRFSAERPKGSFSTLEIQRTEQGDSAMYLCASSLDRGSDGYTFGSGTRLTVV.

In its sample, this clonotype was seen a few times. The gene calls are TRBV12-3 or TRBV12-4 and TRBJ1-1; TRBD1 is a possible D gene (5 bases). The CDR3 is 12 amino acids. Between the trimmed V and J ends, which lost 5 bases and 10 bases, there was a span of 14 bases. The CDR3 region is CASSPTRGGAFF. In DNA, the CDR3 is TGTGCCAGCAGTCCGACCCGGGGGGGAGCTTTCTTT.

This clonotype was recorded a few times. J is TRBJ2-3 and V is TRBV12-2; the table calls TRBD1, which could not be checked here. TRBV12-2 is classified as a pseudogene. This CDR3 comprises 12 residues. The CDR3 loop reads CASRPRLRTQYF. The DNA for the CDR3 is TGTGCAAGTCGACCCCGGTTGAGAACGCAGTATTTT.

V is TRBV28 and J is TRBJ1-2; TRBD1 aligns across 7 bases. The germline gives CDR1 MDHEN, CDR2 SYDVKM. CDR3 length: 15 residues. With 2 bases clipped from V and 0 bases from J, the junction kept 3 bases outside the gene matches. The CDR3 here is CASSLGGTANYGYTF. Here the CDR3 DNA reads TGTGCCAGCAGTTTAGGTGGGACAGCTAACTATGGCTACACCTTC.

The CDR3 spells CASKSSYEQYF. In nucleotides, the CDR3 is TGTGCCAGCAAGTCCTCCTACGAGCAGTACTTC. This chain joins TRBV5-6 and TRBJ2-7, with D hard to call. Germline CDR1 and CDR2: SGHDT and YYEEEE. V was trimmed by 6 bases and J by 0 bases, leaving 4 bases between them. The CDR3 totals 11 residues.

The chain recombines TRBV27 with TRBJ1-1, with D possibly being TRBD1 (5 bases). Germline loops: CDR1 MNHEY, CDR2 SMNVEV (reference sequence). The CDR3 runs to 14 residues. V lost 9 bases and J lost 4, with 18 bases in between. The CDR3 here is CASKQVAGSTEAFF. The CDR3 coding sequence is TGTGCCAGTAAACAGGTCGCGGGTAGCACTGAAGCTTTCTTT.

This clonotype was picked up a small number of times. The rearrangement joins TRBV11-3 to TRBJ2-7; TRBD2 might be the D (6 bases). The CDR3 is 12 amino acids. Per germline, CDR1 SGHNT and CDR2 YENEEA. Trimming removed 3 bases at V and 6 bases at J, with 9 bases between. Here the CDR3 DNA reads TGTGCCAGCAGCTTTAGGGGACTCGAGCAGTACTTC. Translation: CASSFRGLEQYF.